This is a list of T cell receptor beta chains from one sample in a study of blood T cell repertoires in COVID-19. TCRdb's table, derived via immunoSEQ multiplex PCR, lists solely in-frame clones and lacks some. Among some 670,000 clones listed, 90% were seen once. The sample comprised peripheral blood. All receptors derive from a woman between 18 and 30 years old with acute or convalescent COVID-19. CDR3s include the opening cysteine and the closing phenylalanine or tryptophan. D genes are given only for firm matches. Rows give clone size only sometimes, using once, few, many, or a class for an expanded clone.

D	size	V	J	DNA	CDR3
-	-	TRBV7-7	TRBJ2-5	TGTGCCAGCAGTTCAGGTCAGGGATCGGAGACCCAGTACTTC	CASSSGQGSETQYF
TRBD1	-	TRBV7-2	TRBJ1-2	TGTGCCAGCAGCTCTGGGACAGGGGGAGCCTATGGCTACACCTTC	CASSSGTGGAYGYTF
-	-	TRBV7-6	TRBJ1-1	TGTGCCAGCAGCTCACGTATTCTGGTGGCGGGCACTGAAGCTTTCTTT	CASSSRILVAGTEAFF
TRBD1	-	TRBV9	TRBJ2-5	TGTGCCAGCAGCCCAGGGGGCCTAGAGACCCAGTACTTC	CASSPGGLETQYF
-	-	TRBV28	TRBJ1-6	TGTGCCAGCAGTTGGACAGATACTAATTCACCCCTCCACTTT	CASSWTDTNSPLHF
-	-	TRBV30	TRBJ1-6	TGTGCCTGGAGTGTAGGTCCGGTGCAGGGAAGTTCACCCCTCCACTTT	CAWSVGPVQGSSPLHF
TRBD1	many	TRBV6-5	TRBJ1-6	TGTGCCAGCAATCGACAGGGAAAAGGATCACCCCTCCACTTT	CASNRQGKGSPLHF
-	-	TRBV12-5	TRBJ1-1	TGTGCTAGTGGTTCAGGGTCCAACACTGAAGCTTTCTTT	CASGSGSNTEAFF
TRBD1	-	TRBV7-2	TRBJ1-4	TGTGCCAGCAGTTACGACAGGGGCCTTAATGAAAAACTGTTTTTT	CASSYDRGLNEKLFF
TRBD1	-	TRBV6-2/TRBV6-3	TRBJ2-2	TGTGCCAGCAGTTACACAGGGGGCACCGGGGAGCTGTTTTTT	CASSYTGGTGELFF
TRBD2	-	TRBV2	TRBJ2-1	TGTGCCAGCAGTGACGGACTAGCGGGGGGATCCAATGAGCAGTTCTTC	CASSDGLAGGSNEQFF
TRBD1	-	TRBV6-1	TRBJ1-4	TGTGCCAGCAGTGAAGGGAGAGGGACAGTCCAGGGAGCTAATGAAAAACTGTTTTTT	CASSEGRGTVQGANEKLFF
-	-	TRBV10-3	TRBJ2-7	TGTGCCATCACCCGGGGGGCCGGGGGCCAGTCCTACGAGCAGTACTTC	CAITRGAGGQSYEQYF
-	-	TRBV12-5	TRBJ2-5	TGTGCTAGTGGTTGGAGGGAACAAGAGACCCAGTACTTC	CASGWREQETQYF
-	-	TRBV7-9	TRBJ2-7	TGTGCCAGCAGCTTAAGCCCCTCCTACGAGCAGTACTTC	CASSLSPSYEQYF
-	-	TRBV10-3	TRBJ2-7	TGTGCCATCAGTGAGTCTGTTACCTACGAGCAGTACTTC	CAISESVTYEQYF
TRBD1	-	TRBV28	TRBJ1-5	TGTGCCAGCAGCTGGGGGACAGGAGGTCTCAAACCCCAGCATTTT	CASSWGTGGLKPQHF
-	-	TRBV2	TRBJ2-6	TGTGCCAGCAGTCCTCACGGTCTCAACGTCCTGACTTTC	CASSPHGLNVLTF